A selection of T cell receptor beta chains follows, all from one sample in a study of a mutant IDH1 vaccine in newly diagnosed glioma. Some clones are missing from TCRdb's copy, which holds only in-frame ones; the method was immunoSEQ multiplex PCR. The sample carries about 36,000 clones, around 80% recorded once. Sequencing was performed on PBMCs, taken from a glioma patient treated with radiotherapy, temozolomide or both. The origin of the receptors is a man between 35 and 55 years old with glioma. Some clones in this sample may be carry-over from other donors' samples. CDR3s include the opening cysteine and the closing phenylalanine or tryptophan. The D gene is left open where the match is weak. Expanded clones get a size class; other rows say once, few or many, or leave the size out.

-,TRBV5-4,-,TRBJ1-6,TGTGCCAGCAGCTTAAAGGTGGGGTATAATTCACCCCTCCACTTT,CASSLKVGYNSPLHF
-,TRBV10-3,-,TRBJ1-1,TGTGCCATCAGTGAGGTCCGGAAAACTGAAGCTTTCTTT,CAISEVRKTEAFF
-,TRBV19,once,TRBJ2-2,TGTGCCAGTAGCCGGGGGTTCGGAAGCACCGGGGAGCTGTTTTTT,CASSRGFGSTGELFF
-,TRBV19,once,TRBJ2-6,TGTGCCAGTAGTATATCGGACAGCTCCTCTGGGGCCAACGTCCTGACTTTC,CASSISDSSSGANVLTF
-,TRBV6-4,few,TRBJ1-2,TGTGCCAGCAGTGACGTCAGGGAAAAGTATGGCTACACCTTC,CASSDVREKYGYTF
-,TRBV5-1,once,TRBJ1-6,TGCGCCAGCAGCTTTACGGGGTCGTCTAATTCACCCCTCCACTTT,CASSFTGSSNSPLHF
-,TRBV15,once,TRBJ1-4,TGTGCCACCAGCAGACTTACCCTTGGGACAACGGAGGAAAAACTGTTTTTT,CATSRLTLGTTEEKLFF
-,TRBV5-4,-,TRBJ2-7,TGTGCCAGCAGCTTGGGGGGACCAAGCTCCTACGAGCAGTACTTC,CASSLGGPSSYEQYF
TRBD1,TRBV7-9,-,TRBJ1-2,TGTGCCAGCAGCACCGGGACAGGGGAAGCCAACTATGGCTACACCTTC,CASSTGTGEANYGYTF
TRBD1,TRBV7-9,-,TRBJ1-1,TGTGCCAGCAGCTTAGTGGCCAGGGGGCTGACTGAAGCTTTCTTT,CASSLVARGLTEAFF
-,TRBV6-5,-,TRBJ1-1,TGTGCCAGCTTTTTCGCGGGCGGGTCAGAAGCTTTCTTT,CASFFAGGSEAFF
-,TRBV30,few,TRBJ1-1,TGTGCCTGGGATGACCTCATAGGGTTCGCTTTCTTT,CAWDDLIGFAFF
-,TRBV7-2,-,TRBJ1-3,TGTGCCAGCAGCATGGGGCTTGGAAACACCATATATTTT,CASSMGLGNTIYF
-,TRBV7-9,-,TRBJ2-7,TGTGCCAGCAGCTTAGGGGCCCCCTACGAGCAGTACTTC,CASSLGAPYEQYF
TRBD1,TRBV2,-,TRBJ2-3,TGTGCCAGCAGAGCCGAGGGGGCTGCAGATACGCAGTATTTT,CASRAEGAADTQYF
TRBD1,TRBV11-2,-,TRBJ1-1,TGTGCCAGCAGCTTATCGACAGGGAGAGGCACTGAAGCTTTCTTT,CASSLSTGRGTEAFF
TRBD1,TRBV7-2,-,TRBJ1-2,TGTGCCAGCAGCAAAGGACAGGGGGAGCATGGCTACACCTTC,CASSKGQGEHGYTF
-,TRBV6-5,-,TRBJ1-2,TGTGCCAGCAGGAGGGACACAAGACGCTACACCTTC,CASRRDTRRYTF
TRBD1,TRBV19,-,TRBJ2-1,TGTGCCAGTAGTACCTCTTCAACAGGGGGAGTTTACAATGAGCAGTTCTTC,CASSTSSTGGVYNEQFF
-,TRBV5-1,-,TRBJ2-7,TGCGCCAGCAGCTTATCGGGTTTATCCTACGAGCAGTACTTC,CASSLSGLSYEQYF
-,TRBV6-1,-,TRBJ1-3,TGTGCCAGCAGCCAAGTCGGAAACACCATATATTTT,CASSQVGNTIYF
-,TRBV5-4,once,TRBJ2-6,TGTGCCAGCAACAAAGCTGCTGGGGCCAACGTCCTGACTTTC,CASNKAAGANVLTF
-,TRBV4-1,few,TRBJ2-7,TGCGCCAGCAGCCAAGATCGAATCGCCGAGCAGTACTTC,CASSQDRIAEQYF
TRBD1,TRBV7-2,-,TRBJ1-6,TGTGCCAGCAGTCGCGGGACAGGGGACGGGAATTCACCCCTCCACTTT,CASSRGTGDGNSPLHF
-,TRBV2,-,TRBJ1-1,TGTGCCAGCAAAAGACTTCACAACACTGAAGCTTTCTTT,CASKRLHNTEAFF
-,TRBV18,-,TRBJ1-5,TGTGCCAGCTCACCCTTGAGGAATCAGCCCCAGCATTTT,CASSPLRNQPQHF
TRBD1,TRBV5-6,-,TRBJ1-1,TGTGCCAGCAGCTCAAGGGGGCGCGACACTGAAGCTTTCTTT,CASSSRGRDTEAFF
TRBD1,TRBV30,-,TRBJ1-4,TGTGCCTGGAGTACTGGGGGACAGGGGGCGGAAAAACTGTTTTTT,CAWSTGGQGAEKLFF
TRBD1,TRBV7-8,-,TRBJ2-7,TGTGCCAGCAGCTCCGGGACAGGGGGCTCCTACGAGCAGTACTTC,CASSSGTGGSYEQYF
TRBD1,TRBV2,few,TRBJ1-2,TGTGCCAGCAGCCCCTCCCCAGGGGGCATCTATGGCTACACCTTC,CASSPSPGGIYGYTF
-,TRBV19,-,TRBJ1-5,TGTGCCAGTAGTATTATGGGGGGGTGGGGGCCCAATCAGCCCCAGCATTTT,CASSIMGGWGPNQPQHF
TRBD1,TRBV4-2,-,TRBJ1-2,TGTGCCAGCAGCCAAGAAGTTTTTGGGACAGACTATGGCTACACCTTC,CASSQEVFGTDYGYTF
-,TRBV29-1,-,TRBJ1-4,TGCAGCGTTGGAACGGTGCATCAAGAAAAACTGTTTTTT,CSVGTVHQEKLFF
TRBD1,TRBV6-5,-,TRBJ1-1,TGTGCCAGCAGACGACCCGGGACAGGGAACACTGAAGCTTTCTTT,CASRRPGTGNTEAFF
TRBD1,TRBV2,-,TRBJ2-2,TGTGCCAGCAGTGAAGTGACAGGGGTCAACGGGGAGCTGTTTTTT,CASSEVTGVNGELFF
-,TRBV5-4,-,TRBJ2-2,TGTGCCAGCAGCTTCGGGGCAAACACCGGGGAGCTGTTTTTT,CASSFGANTGELFF
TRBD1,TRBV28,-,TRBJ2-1,TGTGCCAGCATGGGACAGGGAAATGAGCAGTTCTTC,CASMGQGNEQFF
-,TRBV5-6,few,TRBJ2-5,TGTGCCAGCAGCCCGGATGTGGGGTCGGGGACCCAGTACTTC,CASSPDVGSGTQYF
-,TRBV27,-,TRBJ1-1,TGTGCCAGCAGTTTGACGGGCGGACCAAACACTGAAGCTTTCTTT,CASSLTGGPNTEAFF
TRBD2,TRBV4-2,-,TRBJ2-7,TGTGCCAGCAGCCAAGAAGGCGGGGGGGTCTACGAGCAGTACTTC,CASSQEGGGVYEQYF
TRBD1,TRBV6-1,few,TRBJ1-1,TGTGCCAGCAGTGAAGAGGGACAGATGAACACTGAAGCTTTCTTT,CASSEEGQMNTEAFF
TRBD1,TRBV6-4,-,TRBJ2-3,TGTGCCAGCAGTGACGGGACAGGGGGCACAGATACGCAGTATTTT,CASSDGTGGTDTQYF